These T cell receptor beta chains were read from a single sample in a study of blood T cell repertoires in COVID-19. The method was immunoSEQ multiplex PCR; TCRdb's version includes in-frame clones alone and lacks a portion of them. The sample shows approximately 300,000 clones, roughly nine tenths of them seen only once. Sequenced input: PBMCs or T cells enriched from blood (not recorded which). The receptors originated from a young woman who had recovered from COVID-19. The conserved cysteine and the conserved F or W are not part of the CDR3 here. Rows may omit the clone size; those that give it use once, few, many or a size class.

v_gene | abundance | CDR3aa
TRBV18 | . | ASSPTSGSSHEQY
TRBV9 | . | ASSVSSGVPDTQY
TRBV7-2 | . | ASSLAAGAPSEQY
TRBV6-5 | . | ASRRGSGTDTQY
TRBV6-2/TRBV6-3 | . | ASSLGERGELF
TRBV28 | . | ASSTGGVRFGPLH
TRBV18 | . | ASSLGLGELF
TRBV6-2/TRBV6-3 | . | ASSPGGGYEQY
TRBV6-5 | once | ASSYGGVKSYGYT
TRBV11-1 | once | ASSFGREAF
TRBV28 | . | ASSLGTGAGYGYT
TRBV28 | . | ASTPTGVGLAF
TRBV7-3 | few | ASSFTVQGHTGELF
TRBV5-1 | . | ASSPQGGDYEQY
TRBV6-2/TRBV6-3 | . | ASSYLENSPLH
TRBV30 | . | AWSEGTVYLSGNTIY
TRBV28 | . | ASSLMGGTANQPQH
TRBV7-8 | . | ASSLDSSGRIETQY
TRBV10-3 | . | AIRPAGLHEQF
TRBV30 | once | AWSYSLNTEAF
TRBV3-1/TRBV3-2 | . | ASSQDIGFNGYT
TRBV7-4 | . | ASSLIRTESSPLH
TRBV25-1 | . | ASSGGQGVEETQY
TRBV4-2 | once | ASSQIAGETHTQY
TRBV7-3 | . | ASSFTGGETQY
TRBV28 | . | ASMGTVNYGYT
TRBV7-3 | . | ASSPGAGSADTQY
TRBV19 | . | ASTEGLGADTQY
TRBV5-5 | . | ASSLGTGVNYGYT
TRBV28 | . | ASSTSGGAIWNEQF
TRBV5-1 | . | ASSSAPSGTGGNSPLH
TRBV27 | . | ASSLSGLGIQY
TRBV24-1 | once | ATSDLQPTDTQY
TRBV7-3 | . | ASSRGEGSYNEQF
TRBV30 | . | AWRRDRGGEQY